What follows is one T cell receptor (beta chain) and its context. Trimming cost V 0 bases and J 0 bases, with 12 bases left between them. Germline-derived CDR1 and CDR2 are LGHNT and FRNRAP. This CDR3 contains 17 residues. Some clones are missing from TCRdb's copy, which holds only in-frame ones; the method was immunoSEQ multiplex PCR. The sample has fewer than 200,000 clones; roughly 84% are singletons. The data derive from a study of blood T cell repertoires in COVID-19. Study at large: Sites in the United States, Italy and Spain provided acute and convalescent COVID-19 samples.

Participant ages covered roughly 18 to 89 years across 24 US areas. Recovered status applied to Cohort 3 donors who had two consecutive negative PCRs. It also applied to those with clearance or with symptom resolution. V and J are TRBV12-5 and TRBJ2-1; a weak D match, TRBD2 (7 bases). Sequenced sample: PBMCs or T cells enriched from blood (not recorded which). The clonotype comes from a man aged 55 to 70 who had recovered from COVID-19. CDR3 coding DNA: TGTGCTAGTGGTTTGGTAGGGGGGGGCAGCTCCTACAATGAGCAGTTCTTC. Amino acids: CASGLVGGGSSYNEQFF.